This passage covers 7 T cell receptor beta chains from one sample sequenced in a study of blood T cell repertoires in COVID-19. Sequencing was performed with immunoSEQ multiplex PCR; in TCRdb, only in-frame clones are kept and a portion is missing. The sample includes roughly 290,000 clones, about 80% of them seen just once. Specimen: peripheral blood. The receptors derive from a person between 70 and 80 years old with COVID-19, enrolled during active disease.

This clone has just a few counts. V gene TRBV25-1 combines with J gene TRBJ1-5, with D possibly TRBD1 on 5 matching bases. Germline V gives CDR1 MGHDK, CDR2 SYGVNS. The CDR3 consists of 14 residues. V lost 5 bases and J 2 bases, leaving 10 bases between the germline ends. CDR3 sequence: CASSPQGGNQPQHF. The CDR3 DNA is TGTGCCAGCAGTCCGCAGGGTGGCAATCAGCCCCAGCATTTT.

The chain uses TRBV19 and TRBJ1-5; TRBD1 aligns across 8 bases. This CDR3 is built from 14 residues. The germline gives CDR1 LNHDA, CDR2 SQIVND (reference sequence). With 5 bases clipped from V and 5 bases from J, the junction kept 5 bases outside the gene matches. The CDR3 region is CASSVTGGDQPQHF. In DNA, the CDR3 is TGTGCCAGTAGTGTAACAGGGGGTGATCAGCCCCAGCATTTT.

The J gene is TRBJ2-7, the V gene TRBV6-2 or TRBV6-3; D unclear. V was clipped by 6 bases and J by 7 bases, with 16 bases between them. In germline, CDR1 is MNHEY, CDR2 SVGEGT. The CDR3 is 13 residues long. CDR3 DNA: TGTGCCAGCAGCAATGGGCCAGCTCGGGAGCAGTACTTC. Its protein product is CASSNGPAREQYF.

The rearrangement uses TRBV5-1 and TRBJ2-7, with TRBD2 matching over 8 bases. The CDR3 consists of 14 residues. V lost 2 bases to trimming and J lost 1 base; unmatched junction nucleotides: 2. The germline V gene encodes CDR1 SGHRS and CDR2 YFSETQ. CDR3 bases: TGCGCCAGCAGCTTCCGACTAGCGTCCTACGAGCAGTACTTC. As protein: CASSFRLASYEQYF.

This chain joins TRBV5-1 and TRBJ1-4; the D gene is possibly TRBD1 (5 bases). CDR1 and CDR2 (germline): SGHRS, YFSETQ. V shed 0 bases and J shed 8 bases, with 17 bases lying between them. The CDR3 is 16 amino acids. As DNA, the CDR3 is TGCGCCAGCAGCTTGGCCGGGGGAGGGGTATTCGAAAAACTGTTTTTT. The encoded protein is CASSLAGGGVFEKLFF.

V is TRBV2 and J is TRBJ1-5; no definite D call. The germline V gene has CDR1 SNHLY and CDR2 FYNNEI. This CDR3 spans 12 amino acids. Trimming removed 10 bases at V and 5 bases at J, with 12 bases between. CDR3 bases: TGTGCCATGGGAGGTTGGGATCAGCCCCAGCATTTT. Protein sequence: CAMGGWDQPQHF.

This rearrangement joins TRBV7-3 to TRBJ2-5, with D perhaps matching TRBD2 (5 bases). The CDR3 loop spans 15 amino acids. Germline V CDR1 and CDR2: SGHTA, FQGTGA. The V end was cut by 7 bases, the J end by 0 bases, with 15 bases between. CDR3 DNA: TGTGCCAGCACTCCCACGGGCGGGTACCAAGAGACCCAGTACTTC. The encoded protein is CASTPTGGYQETQYF.